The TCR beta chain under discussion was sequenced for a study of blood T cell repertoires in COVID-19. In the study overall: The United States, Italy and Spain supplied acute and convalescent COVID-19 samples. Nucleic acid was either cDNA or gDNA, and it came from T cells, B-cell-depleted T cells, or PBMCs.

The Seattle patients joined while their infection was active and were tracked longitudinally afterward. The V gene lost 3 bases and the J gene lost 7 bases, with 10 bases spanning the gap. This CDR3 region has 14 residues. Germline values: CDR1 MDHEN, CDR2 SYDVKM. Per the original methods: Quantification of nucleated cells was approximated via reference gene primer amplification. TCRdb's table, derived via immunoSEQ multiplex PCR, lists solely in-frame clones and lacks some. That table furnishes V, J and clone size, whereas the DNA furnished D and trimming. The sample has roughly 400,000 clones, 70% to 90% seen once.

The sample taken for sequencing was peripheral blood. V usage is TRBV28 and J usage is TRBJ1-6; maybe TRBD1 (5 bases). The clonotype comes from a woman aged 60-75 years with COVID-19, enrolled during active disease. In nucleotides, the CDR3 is TGTGCCAGCAGTTTTGGAAACAGGAATTCACCCCTCCACTTT. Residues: CASSFGNRNSPLHF. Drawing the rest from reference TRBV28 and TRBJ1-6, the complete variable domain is DVKVTQSSRYLVKRTGEKVFLECVQDMDHENMFWYRQDPGLGLRLIYFSYDVKMKEKGDIPEGYSVSREKKERFSLILESASTNQTSMYLCASSFGNRNSPLHFGNGTRLTVT.